Below are 3 T cell receptor beta chains sequenced from a single sample in a study of blood T cell repertoires in COVID-19 (dated by TCRdb to the early 2020s). Library generation was performed with the immunoSEQ multiplex PCR assay. Sourced from immuneACCESS, this table was stored by TCRdb with only in-frame sequences that have V and J called. A share of the clones is absent; for the studies checked, an unresolved V gene accounts for under half, and the remainder has no known explanation. For this sample the table gives around 150,000 clones, of which approximately 80% were detected only once. Around 7% of the sample comes from the top ten. Sequenced material: peripheral blood. Receptors were obtained from a woman between 40 and 55 years old with COVID-19, enrolled during active disease.

The V and J genes are TRBV11-1 and TRBJ2-1, with a possible D match to TRBD2 (5 bases). CDR1 SGHAT and CDR2 FQDESV come from the germline V gene (reference sequence). The V and J ends lost 3 bases and 5 bases respectively, with 11 bases between them. CDR3 length: 14 amino acids. The CDR3 region has the DNA TGTGCCAGCAGCTTGCGGCTCGGGGACAATGAGCAGTTCTTC. It translates to CASSLRLGDNEQFF.

The chain couples TRBV6-1 to TRBJ2-5; D call uncertain. Trimming cost V 3 bases and J 2 bases, with 16 bases left between them. The CDR3 loop spans 16 amino acids. Germline V gene lookup returns CDR1 MNHNS and CDR2 SASEGT. The CDR3 coding sequence is TGTGCCAGCAGTGACTTCGGCGGCGGTGGGCAAGAGACCCAGTACTTC. Translated: CASSDFGGGGQETQYF.

The chain combines TRBV10-3 with TRBJ2-1; 13 bases fit TRBD2. Germline V CDR1 and CDR2: ENHRY, SYGVKD. V lost 5 bases and J lost 4; bases outside the gene matches: 5. This CDR3 region has 16 residues. CDR3 loop: CAISSGTSGAYNEQFF. CDR3 in DNA: TGTGCCATCAGTTCCGGGACTAGCGGGGCATACAATGAGCAGTTCTTC.